This TCR beta chain was found in a study of blood T cells in healthy people across ages. CDR3 length: 14 residues. Germline V lookup: CDR1 MDHEN, CDR2 SYDVKM. Trimming took off 7 bases at V and 3 bases at J, with 16 bases between the two ends. Using a J-beta primer mix together with a sample-barcoded 5' primer, a second PCR was run for about 7 to 12 cycles. TCRdb used MiXCR to reprocess the 5' RACE reads, holding one entry per CDR3 protein. The sample yields roughly 680,000 distinct CDR3 sequences, roughly half seen once. General observations from the study: Investigators viewed diversity estimates from one million T cells as underestimates, the study reported.

On this clonotype itself: Its target is not known.

V gene TRBV28 combines with J gene TRBJ2-7; D ambiguous. Material for sequencing was blood. The clonotype was recovered from a woman of 80 years or more in good health. The CDR3 DNA reads TGTGCCAGCAAGTTCGGCCCCACAGTCTACGAGCAGTACTTC. This sequence encodes CASKFGPTVYEQYF.